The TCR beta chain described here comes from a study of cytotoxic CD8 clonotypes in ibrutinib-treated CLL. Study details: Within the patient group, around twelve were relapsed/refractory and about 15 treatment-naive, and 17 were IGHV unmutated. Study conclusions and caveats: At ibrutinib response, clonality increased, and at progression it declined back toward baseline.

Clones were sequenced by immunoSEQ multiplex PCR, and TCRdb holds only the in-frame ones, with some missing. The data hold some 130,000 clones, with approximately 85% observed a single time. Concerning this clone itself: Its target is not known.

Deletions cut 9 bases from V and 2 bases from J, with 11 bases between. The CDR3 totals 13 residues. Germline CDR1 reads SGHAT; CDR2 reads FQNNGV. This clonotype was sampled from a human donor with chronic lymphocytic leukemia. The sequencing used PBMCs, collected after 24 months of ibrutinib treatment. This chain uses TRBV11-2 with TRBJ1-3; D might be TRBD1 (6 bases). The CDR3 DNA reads TGTGCCAGTCTAGGGGGGACTGGAAACACCATATATTTT. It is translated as CASLGGTGNTIYF.